Below are 27 T cell receptor beta chains sequenced from a single sample in a study of T cell responses to AZD1222 COVID-19 vaccine. Sequencing used immunoSEQ multiplex PCR; TCRdb keeps in-frame clones, though not all of them. This table holds approximately 200,000 clones, roughly 94% found once. Sequencing used peripheral blood, obtained 28 days after the second dose of the MenACWY control vaccine. These receptors were taken from an adult who received the MenACWY meningococcal vaccine as a control.

The count of this clone is one. The chain recombines TRBV28 with TRBJ1-6; D might be TRBD1 (6 bases). The length of the CDR3 is 15 residues. V lost 1 base and J 15 bases, leaving 19 bases between the germline ends. Germline V gives CDR1 MDHEN, CDR2 SYDVKM. CDR3 loop: CASSLSETGREFLHF. The DNA for the CDR3 is TGTGCCAGCAGTTTATCTGAGACAGGCCGAGAATTCCTCCACTTT.

The gene calls are TRBV9 and TRBJ1-5; no clear D gene. The CDR3 extends over 14 amino acids. Trimming removed 0 bases from V and 2 bases from J, with 6 bases in between. From germline, CDR1 is SGDLS and CDR2 YYNGEE. In DNA form, the CDR3 reads TGTGCCAGCAGCGTAGGGTTCGGCAATCAGCCCCAGCATTTT. Its translation: CASSVGFGNQPQHF.

The rearrangement uses TRBV9 and TRBJ1-1; D is undetermined. The CDR3 loop spans 13 amino acids. The V gene lost 3 bases and the J gene lost 1 base, with 7 bases spanning the gap. The V gene's germline CDR1 is SGDLS and CDR2 YYNGEE. CDR3 nucleotide sequence: TGTGCCAGCAGCGGACCCAGGAACACTGAAGCTTTCTTT. Encoded protein: CASSGPRNTEAFF.

The chain employs TRBV7-9 and TRBJ2-2; TRBD1 matches at 8 bases. The CDR3 is made up of 14 amino acids. Losses at the gene ends were 2 bases for V and 5 bases for J; bases not matched to a gene: 1. Germline V CDR1 and CDR2: SEHNR, FQNEAQ (reference sequence). The CDR3 coding sequence is TGTGCCAGCAGCTTACAGGGGGCAACCGGGGAGCTGTTTTTT. Its translation: CASSLQGATGELFF.

The chain has TRBV5-1 and TRBJ1-1, with D perhaps matching TRBD1 (6 bases). The CDR3 runs 12 residues. V was trimmed by 0 bases and J by 7 bases, leaving 7 bases between them. Germline CDR1 is SGHRS and CDR2 is YFSETQ. CDR3 DNA sequence: TGCGCCAGCAGCTTGGGGGACATTGAAGCTTTCTTT. Amino acids: CASSLGDIEAFF.

The V and J genes are TRBV6-2 or TRBV6-3 and TRBJ1-4, with D possibly being TRBD1 (5 bases). The CDR3 extends over 15 amino acids. The V gene lost 2 bases and the J gene lost 5 bases, with 12 bases spanning the gap. Germline assignment: CDR1 MNHEY and CDR2 SVGEGT. The CDR3 is CASSYRGLSNEKLFF. For the CDR3, the DNA is TGTGCCAGCAGTTACCGGGGACTGTCGAATGAAAAACTGTTTTTT.

The CDR3 DNA follows: TGTGCCAGCAGTAGCTCCGGGACGCAAGAGACCCAGTACTTC. Translating gives CASSSSGTQETQYF. This chain uses TRBV28 with TRBJ2-5, with D perhaps matching TRBD1 or TRBD2 (5 bases each). Germline CDR1 is MDHEN and CDR2 is SYDVKM. The V end was cut by 5 bases, the J end by 2 bases, with 12 bases between. The CDR3 runs 14 residues.

The chain uses TRBV13 and TRBJ2-7, with TRBD1 matching over 7 bases. The CDR3 totals 16 residues. Unmatched junction bases numbered 14, after V lost 6 bases and J lost 3 bases. Per germline, CDR1 PRHDT and CDR2 FYEKMQ (reference sequence). CDR3 amino acids: CASSSTPRTGNYEQYF. As DNA, the CDR3 is TGTGCCAGCAGTTCAACTCCACGGACAGGTAACTACGAGCAGTACTTC.

This clone has just one count. One end of the junction fails to match germline, which may point to a read error. This chain links TRBV5-6 with TRBJ2-7; a possible D gene is TRBD2 (5 bases). The length of the CDR3 is 12 residues. Germline V gene lookup returns CDR1 SGHDT and CDR2 YYEEEE. CDR3: CASSGLSHEQYF. In DNA, the CDR3 is TGTGCCAGCAGCGGACTCTCCCACGAGCAGTACTTC.

V usage is TRBV19 and J usage is TRBJ2-1, with D maybe TRBD2 (6 bases). The length of the CDR3 is 19 residues. Germline V CDR1 and CDR2: LNHDA, SQIVND (reference sequence). The V and J ends lost 4 bases and 0 bases respectively, with 22 bases between them. The chain's CDR3 is CASSRLGTSSPNSYNEQFF. For the CDR3, the DNA is TGTGCCAGTAGTAGGCTCGGGACTTCCAGCCCCAACTCCTACAATGAGCAGTTCTTC.

The rearrangement uses TRBV10-3 and TRBJ1-4, with a weak D call TRBD1 (5 bases). Trimming cost V 6 bases and J 7 bases, with 18 bases left between them. Germline-derived CDR1 and CDR2 are ENHRY and SYGVKD. The CDR3 consists of 15 residues. This CDR3 reads CAIRPGMGDAEKLFF. CDR3 nucleotide sequence: TGTGCCATCAGGCCGGGTATGGGGGATGCTGAAAAACTGTTTTTT.

The CDR3 is CASSLISGGTDTQYF. The CDR3 DNA follows: TGTGCCAGCAGCTTAATATCGGGGGGCACAGATACGCAGTATTTT. The chain uses TRBV7-2 and TRBJ2-3; D is possibly TRBD2 (6 bases). Looked up from germline, CDR1 is SGHTA and CDR2 is FQGNSA. Deletions cut 2 bases from V and 1 base from J, with 10 bases between. CDR3 size: 15 residues. The full variable domain, rest sourced from reference TRBV7-2 and TRBJ2-3, is GAGVSQSPSNKVTEKGKDVELRCDPISGHTALYWYRQSLGQGLEFLIYFQGNSAPDKSGLPSDRFSAERTGGSVSTLTIQRTQQEDSAVYLCASSLISGGTDTQYFGPGTRLTVL.

The V gene is TRBV10-3, the J gene TRBJ2-7; D is perhaps TRBD1 or TRBD2 (7 bases each). The germline gives CDR1 ENHRY, CDR2 SYGVKD. The CDR3 contains 17 residues. The V and J ends lost 6 bases and 4 bases respectively, with 25 bases between them. Here the CDR3 DNA reads TGTGCCATCAGAACAGGGGAGGGTCGCGCAGGGGTTTACGAGCAGTACTTC. It is translated as CAIRTGEGRAGVYEQYF.

Comment on this clone: An end of the junction differs from the germline gene, which may be a read error. The V call is TRBV24-1, the J call TRBJ1-1; 7 bases line up with TRBD1. This CDR3 spans 11 amino acids. The V gene's germline CDR1 is KGHDR and CDR2 SFDVKD. The CDR3 loop is CATSESDRWYF. CDR3 in DNA: TGTGCCACCAGTGAGTCGGACAGGTGGTACTTT.

The chain is built from TRBV4-3 and TRBJ1-5; D gene ambiguous. V was clipped by 0 bases and J by 6 bases, with 6 bases between them. The CDR3 runs 13 residues. CDR1 and CDR2 from the germline V gene are LGHNA and YSLEER. CDR3 sequence reads: CASSQDEGQPQHF. In DNA, the CDR3 is TGCGCCAGCAGCCAAGATGAGGGTCAGCCCCAGCATTTT.

The chain couples TRBV5-1 to TRBJ2-7; D is unclear. V lost 0 bases and J 4 bases, leaving 11 bases between the germline ends. Germline CDR1 reads SGHRS; CDR2 reads YFSETQ. This CDR3 is built from 14 residues. CDR3 nucleotides: TGCGCCAGCAGCTTGGACAGTTACGGATACGAGCAGTACTTC. Its translation is CASSLDSYGYEQYF. Drawing the rest from reference TRBV5-1 and TRBJ2-7, the complete variable domain is KAGVTQTPRYLIKTRGQQVTLSCSPISGHRSVSWYQQTPGQGLQFLFEYFSETQRNKGNFPGRFSGRQFSNSRSEMNVSTLELGDSALYLCASSLDSYGYEQYFGPGTRLTVT.

This sequence joins TRBV5-5 and TRBJ1-1; TRBD1 matches at 8 bases. Germline V lookup: CDR1 SGHKS, CDR2 YYEKEE (reference sequence). The CDR3 covers 15 residues. The V and J ends lost 1 base and 4 bases, in that order; junction bases with no gene match: 6. The chain's CDR3 is CASSLKQGAVTEAFF. The CDR3 DNA sequence: TGTGCCAGCAGCTTGAAGCAGGGGGCCGTCACTGAAGCTTTCTTT.

J is TRBJ2-5 and V is TRBV15; tentative D call: TRBD1 (5 bases). Trimming removed 1 base at V and 5 bases at J, with 11 bases between. The V gene's germline CDR1 is LNHNV and CDR2 YYDKDF (reference sequence). The CDR3 totals 14 residues. Written as DNA, the CDR3 is TGTGCCACCAGCAGAGCTGGGGCCGGGGAGACCCAGTACTTC. It encodes CATSRAGAGETQYF.

The chain has TRBV6-5 and TRBJ1-1; no firm D call. Germline V gene sequence: CDR1 MNHEY, CDR2 SVGAGI. The CDR3 contains 13 residues. V lost 6 bases to trimming and J lost 1 base, with 9 bases between them. As DNA, the CDR3 is TGTGCCAGCAGCTCCGGATCGAACACTGAAGCTTTCTTT. Its protein is CASSSGSNTEAFF.

CDR3 residues: CASSLSGDNSPLHF. The CDR3 DNA follows: TGTGCCAGCAGCTTGAGCGGGGACAATTCACCCCTCCACTTT. The gene calls are TRBV5-6 and TRBJ1-6; possible D gene TRBD1, 5 bases. Deletions cut 1 base from V and 7 bases from J, with 9 bases between. In germline, CDR1 is SGHDT, CDR2 YYEEEE. CDR3 size: 14 residues.

This chain joins TRBV27 and TRBJ2-1; D tentatively reads TRBD1 or TRBD2 (5 bases each). This CDR3 has 18 amino acids. V was trimmed by 6 bases and J by 4 bases, leaving 25 bases between them. Germline CDR1 is MNHEY and CDR2 is SMNVEV (reference sequence). DNA of the CDR3: TGTGCCAGCAGCCTATCCTACCCTCGGGAAAGGGGTTACAATGAGCAGTTCTTC. Amino acids: CASSLSYPRERGYNEQFF.

The chain combines TRBV7-9 with TRBJ1-3; D not resolved. CDR3 length: 14 residues. Germline assignment: CDR1 SEHNR and CDR2 FQNEAQ (reference sequence). V lost 1 base and J lost 4, with 8 bases in between. CDR3: CASSLEGGGNTIYF. CDR3 sequence (DNA): TGTGCCAGCAGCTTAGAAGGAGGAGGAAACACCATATATTTT.

The gene calls are TRBV3-1 (or the pseudogene TRBV3-2) and TRBJ2-1; D possibly corresponds to TRBD1 (5 bases). V lost 2 bases and J 10 bases, leaving 9 bases between the germline ends. The CDR3 spans 12 residues. The germline CDR1 and CDR2 sequences are LGHDT and YNNKEL (reference sequence). CDR3 sequence: CASSQSTGEQFF. CDR3 coding DNA: TGTGCCAGCAGCCAAAGTACAGGCGAGCAGTTCTTC.

The CDR3: CASSIILGRGASGELFF. The CDR3 region has the DNA TGTGCCAGTAGTATAATCCTCGGGCGGGGGGCGTCCGGGGAGCTGTTTTTT. The chain links TRBV19 to TRBJ2-2; 8 nucleotides agree with TRBD2. The CDR3 has 17 residues. Germline CDR1 and CDR2: LNHDA and SQIVND (reference sequence). V lost 2 bases and J lost 6; bases outside the gene matches: 11.

The V call is TRBV11-2, the J call TRBJ2-7; D assignment may be TRBD1 or TRBD2 (5 bases each). There are 14 residues in the CDR3. Germline values: CDR1 SGHAT, CDR2 FQNNGV. The V gene lost 1 base and the J gene lost 6 bases, with 13 bases spanning the gap. This CDR3 is CASSLAEGTFEQYF. The CDR3, as DNA: TGTGCCAGCAGCTTAGCCGAGGGGACCTTCGAGCAGTACTTC.

The chain uses TRBV10-3 and TRBJ2-2, with 14 bases that match TRBD2. The CDR3 is 17 residues long. Trimming cost V 8 bases and J 3 bases; bases outside gene matches: 8. Germline V CDR1 and CDR2: ENHRY, SYGVKD. The CDR3 sequence is CAIAGLAGDKDTGELFF. In DNA, the CDR3 is TGTGCCATCGCGGGACTAGCGGGAGATAAAGACACCGGGGAGCTGTTTTTT.

This chain joins TRBV5-1 and TRBJ2-1; tentative D call: TRBD2 (5 bases). The CDR3 has 15 amino acids. Trimming removed 4 bases at V and 8 bases at J, with 19 bases between. Germline V gene data show CDR1 as SGHRS and CDR2 as YFSETQ. The CDR3, as DNA: TGCGCCAGCAGCCTACGTGCGGACTCGAGGGATGAGCAGTTCTTC. This encodes CASSLRADSRDEQFF.